Each of the 24 T cell receptor beta chains below was sequenced from the same sample in a study of identical twins. TCRdb itself ran the 5' RACE reads through MiXCR, one entry per CDR3 protein. The data hold some 570,000 distinct CDR3 sequences, with under 25% observed a single time. The same sample was also studied in work on yellow fever vaccine responses in identical twins.

Sequencing was performed on CD4+ T cells sorted from blood. The source is a young woman in good health.

J is TRBJ2-1 and V is TRBV19; 9 bases align to TRBD2. V trimming: 1 base; J trimming: 3 bases; junction bases outside the gene matches: 10. Germline V lookup: CDR1 LNHDA, CDR2 SQIVND (reference sequence). This CDR3 is 18 amino acids long. The CDR3 here is CASSIVPSGIGRYNEQFF. CDR3 nucleotides: TGTGCCAGTAGTATAGTTCCTAGCGGGATAGGCCGCTACAATGAGCAGTTCTTC.

The chain joins TRBV28 to TRBJ1-5; D is ambiguous. The ends were cut back, 4 bases at V and 2 bases at J, with 15 bases in the middle. Germline CDR1 reads MDHEN; CDR2 reads SYDVKM. The CDR3 is 16 residues long. The CDR3 protein is CASSSEPGFGNQPQHF. In DNA, the CDR3 is TGTGCCAGCAGTTCCGAGCCGGGGTTTGGCAATCAGCCCCAGCATTTT.

This clonotype turned up a few times. The chain is built from TRBV9 and TRBJ2-1; D gene unclear. This CDR3 has 17 residues. V lost 0 bases to trimming and J lost 2 bases, with 15 bases between them. Germline V gives CDR1 SGDLS, CDR2 YYNGEE. CDR3 region: CASSVDYSHGPYNEQFF. The CDR3 DNA reads as TGTGCCAGCAGCGTAGATTACTCCCATGGGCCCTACAATGAGCAGTTCTTC.

This clonotype has only a few counts. The chain couples TRBV6-1 to TRBJ2-3; TRBD2 matches 12 bases. The V segment lost 5 bases and the J segment 4 bases; nucleotides outside the gene matches: 1. The length of the CDR3 is 14 residues. CDR1 and CDR2 from the germline V gene are MNHNS and SASEGT. For the CDR3, the DNA is TGTGCCAGCAGTCGGACTAGCGGGGCAGATACGCAGTATTTT. Encoded protein: CASSRTSGADTQYF.

The chain combines TRBV5-1 with TRBJ1-1; D uncertain. Germline V gene lookup returns CDR1 SGHRS and CDR2 YFSETQ. This CDR3 comprises 14 residues. Trimming cost V 2 bases and J 1 base, with 9 bases left between them. The DNA of the CDR3 is TGCGCCAGCAGCTTCACTGAAAGGAACACTGAAGCTTTCTTT. Its protein is CASSFTERNTEAFF.

The CDR3 DNA sequence: TGTGCCAGCTCACCACCGGTCGTAGGTACGCAGTATTTT. Translating gives CASSPPVVGTQYF. V gene TRBV18 combines with J gene TRBJ2-3; D unresolved. V lost 0 bases to trimming and J lost 8 bases, with 9 bases between them. The CDR3 has 13 residues. Germline lookup yields CDR1 KGHSH and CDR2 LQKENI.

A few counts support this clonotype. The genes are TRBV28 and TRBJ2-1; maybe TRBD1 (6 bases). The ends were cut back, 5 bases at V and 9 bases at J, with 8 bases in the middle. The CDR3 runs 11 residues. Germline V gene sequence: CDR1 MDHEN, CDR2 SYDVKM. This CDR3 is CASSRGGEQFF. In DNA form, the CDR3 reads TGTGCCAGCAGTAGAGGGGGTGAGCAGTTCTTC.

The sample holds a few counts of this clonotype. This rearrangement joins TRBV5-1 to TRBJ2-3, with unresolved D. Germline values: CDR1 SGHRS, CDR2 YFSETQ. V was cut by 3 bases and J by 9 bases, with 14 bases left in between. This CDR3 contains 13 residues. Written as DNA, the CDR3 is TGCGCCAGCAGCTCCGGATGGGTGGACACGCAGTATTTT. Protein sequence: CASSSGWVDTQYF.

This clonotype was observed a handful of times. This chain connects TRBV5-1 to TRBJ2-3; possibly TRBD2 for D (5 bases). Germline V CDR1 and CDR2: SGHRS, YFSETQ. The CDR3 length is 12 residues. V dropped 4 bases and J dropped 6 bases, with 9 bases sitting between them. CDR3 coding DNA: TGCGCCAGCAGCGCCGGACTTGATACGCAGTATTTT. Protein product: CASSAGLDTQYF. Looking up the rest from reference TRBV5-1 and TRBJ2-3 gives the full variable domain: KAGVTQTPRYLIKTRGQQVTLSCSPISGHRSVSWYQQTPGQGLQFLFEYFSETQRNKGNFPGRFSGRQFSNSRSEMNVSTLELGDSALYLCASSAGLDTQYFGPGTRLTVL.

This clonotype came up a few times. The chain has TRBV7-6 and TRBJ2-1; D may be TRBD1 (6 bases). CDR1 and CDR2 from the germline V gene are SGHVS and FNYEAQ. V was clipped by 7 bases and J by 5 bases, with 21 bases between them. The CDR3 consists of 16 residues. The CDR3 region has the DNA TGTGCCAGCACCAGGCTTGGAATGGACAGAAACAATGAGCAGTTCTTC. This encodes CASTRLGMDRNNEQFF.

This clonotype was seen more than once but under ten times. The CDR3, as DNA: TGTGCCAGCAGCCACAGGGGGTCCCAGGGCAATCAGCCCCAGCATTTT. It yields the protein CASSHRGSQGNQPQHF. The J gene is TRBJ1-5, the V gene TRBV7-8; 8 bases agree with TRBD1. The CDR3 consists of 16 residues. V dropped 5 bases and J dropped 2; count of bases not matched to a gene: 8. In germline, CDR1 is SGHVS, CDR2 FQNEAQ.

This clonotype appeared many times. The J gene is TRBJ1-1, the V gene TRBV5-1, with 12 bases identical to TRBD1. With 3 bases clipped from V and 1 base from J, the junction kept 1 base outside the gene matches. Per germline, CDR1 SGHRS and CDR2 YFSETQ. The CDR3 contains 15 residues. The DNA for the CDR3 is TGCGCCAGCAGCTCGGGACAGGGGGCGAACACTGAAGCTTTCTTT. It yields the protein CASSSGQGANTEAFF.

J is TRBJ1-2 and V is TRBV14; weak D call: TRBD1 (5 bases). V shed 0 bases and J shed 1 base, with 9 bases lying between them. CDR3 length: 15 residues. CDR1 is SGHDN and CDR2 is FVKESK in the germline V gene. The CDR3 nucleotides read TGTGCCAGCAGCCAAGAGGACAACTTTAACTATGGCTACACCTTC. Its translation: CASSQEDNFNYGYTF.

This clonotype was detected only a few times. This chain joins TRBV24-1 and TRBJ2-1; D uncertain. Deletions cut 5 bases from V and 7 bases from J, with 8 bases between. Germline V gives CDR1 KGHDR, CDR2 SFDVKD. This CDR3 is 12 amino acids long. The DNA of the CDR3 is TGTGCCACCAGTGTGTGGGGAAATGAGCAGTTCTTC. Translated, it gives CATSVWGNEQFF.

V is TRBV3-1 and J is TRBJ2-3, with D maybe TRBD2 (6 bases). The germline CDR1 and CDR2 sequences are LGHDT and YNNKEL (reference sequence). The CDR3 contains 13 residues. Trimming removed 5 bases from V and 4 bases from J, with 10 bases in between. The chain's CDR3 is CASSVAGSDTQYF. In DNA form, the CDR3 reads TGTGCCAGCAGCGTCGCGGGGTCAGATACGCAGTATTTT.

The chain recombines TRBV28 with TRBJ2-2; 7 bases are a match to TRBD2. Germline loops: CDR1 MDHEN, CDR2 SYDVKM. V gave up 7 bases and J gave up 5 bases; unmatched junction bases: 10. The CDR3 extends over 15 amino acids. CDR3: CASTSAGPGTGELFF. In DNA form, the CDR3 reads TGTGCCAGCACTTCAGCGGGGCCGGGTACCGGGGAGCTGTTTTTT.

This clonotype came up once. The chain recombines TRBV7-9 with TRBJ2-1; 13 bases fit TRBD2. The CDR3 extends over 15 amino acids. Looked up from germline, CDR1 is SEHNR and CDR2 is FQNEAQ (reference sequence). V was pared by 4 bases and J by 6 bases, with 3 bases of the junction left unmatched. CDR3: CASSSGTSGANEQFF. CDR3 coding DNA: TGTGCCAGCAGCTCCGGGACTAGCGGGGCCAATGAGCAGTTCTTC.

The rearrangement links TRBV7-8 to TRBJ1-6; TRBD1 matches at 10 bases. The germline CDR1 and CDR2 sequences are SGHVS and FQNEAQ. CDR3 length: 15 amino acids. With V trimmed by 0 bases and J by 7 bases, 0 bases remained unmatched. CDR3 nucleotides: TGTGCCAGCAGCTTAGCGGACAGGGGGAATTCACCCCTCCACTTT. This codes for CASSLADRGNSPLHF.

The rearrangement joins TRBV6-1 to TRBJ2-7; no definite D call. The V gene's germline CDR1 is MNHNS and CDR2 SASEGT. CDR3 length equals 15 residues. The V and J ends lost 1 base and 3 bases respectively, with 13 bases between them. CDR3 coding DNA: TGTGCCAGCAGTGAAGTGGGCAGTCCGATCTACGAGCAGTACTTC. Translating it yields CASSEVGSPIYEQYF.

The gene calls are TRBV7-8 and TRBJ2-7; D is unclear. Germline V CDR1 and CDR2: SGHVS, FQNEAQ. This CDR3 is 18 amino acids long. V was cut by 5 bases and J by 2 bases, with 25 bases left in between. The CDR3 sequence is CASSPGSRQVVPTYEQYF. CDR3 nucleotides: TGTGCCAGCAGCCCCGGTTCCCGGCAAGTGGTCCCAACCTACGAGCAGTACTTC.

This chain connects TRBV9 to TRBJ2-2, with D perhaps TRBD1 (5 bases). This CDR3 region has 17 residues. Germline V gene data show CDR1 as SGDLS and CDR2 as YYNGEE. V dropped 0 bases and J dropped 0 bases, with 12 bases sitting between them. The CDR3 protein is CASSVGQLGPNTGELFF. The CDR3 DNA follows: TGTGCCAGCAGCGTAGGACAGTTGGGGCCGAACACCGGGGAGCTGTTTTTT.

This chain uses TRBV24-1 with TRBJ2-6, with D possibly TRBD2 on 5 matching bases. The CDR3 sequence is 15 residues long. CDR1 is KGHDR, CDR2 SFDVKD, per germline. With 4 bases removed from V and 4 bases from J, the gap between germline ends came to 10 bases. The CDR3 here is CATSDPGVGANVLTF. The CDR3 DNA sequence: TGTGCCACCAGTGACCCCGGGGTCGGGGCCAACGTCCTGACTTTC.

This clonotype was seen at least ten times. CDR3 sequence (DNA): TGTGCCAGCCAAGGGCCAACTAATTCACCCCTCCACTTT. Translation gives CASQGPTNSPLHF. The gene calls are TRBV12-3 or TRBV12-4 and TRBJ1-6, with D uncertain. Trimming left V 8 bases short and J 6 bases short, with 11 bases between. The CDR3 spans 13 residues.

This clonotype came up once. This chain connects TRBV12-3 or TRBV12-4 to TRBJ2-1; TRBD2 matches at 7 bases. This CDR3 region has 14 residues. V trimming: 3 bases; J trimming: 7 bases; junction bases outside the gene matches: 6. In DNA, the CDR3 is TGTGCCAGCAGTTTTGCGGGAGTGGGAAATGAGCAGTTCTTC. Translated, it gives CASSFAGVGNEQFF.